This is a list of T cell receptor beta chains from one sample in a study of CD8+ T cells in alopecia areata. The repertoire was sequenced with immunoSEQ multiplex PCR; TCRdb's copy has only in-frame clones and lacks some. The sample contains around 120,000 clones, about 54% of which appear only once. Sample: CD8+ T cells sorted from blood, taken at week 4, from a patient treated with tofacitinib. Every receptor here comes from a human donor with alopecia areata. Both conserved end residues are part of each CDR3. A D gene is named only where the DNA matches it firmly. Clone size is not always given. Where it is, it says once, few, many or a class for expanded clones.

j_call d_call v_call clone_size cdr3_nt cdr3_aa
TRBJ2-7 TRBD2 TRBV13 NA TGTGCCAGCAGCTTAGCGGGGGGTCGTGGGTCCTACGAGCAGTACTTC CASSLAGGRGSYEQYF
TRBJ2-5 NA TRBV2 once TGTGCCAGCAGTGATGGCGTTCAAGAGACCCAGTACTTC CASSDGVQETQYF
TRBJ1-2 TRBD1 TRBV9 NA TGTGCCAGCAGCGTAGCGACAGGGGCTAACTATGGCTACACCTTC CASSVATGANYGYTF
TRBJ2-7 NA TRBV29-1 NA TGCAGCGTTGATGAGGCGACGAACTACGAGCAGTACTTC CSVDEATNYEQYF
TRBJ1-1 NA TRBV29-1 few TGCAGCGTACCCCGGGTTGGTGAAGCTTTCTTT CSVPRVGEAFF
TRBJ2-3 TRBD1 TRBV30 few TGTGCCTGGAGTCCCGGGACAGGGTCAGATACGCAGTATTTT CAWSPGTGSDTQYF
TRBJ2-7 TRBD1 TRBV7-8 NA TGTGCCAGCAGCTCTAGAGGGGACAGCCAATACGAGCAGTACTTC CASSSRGDSQYEQYF
TRBJ2-5 TRBD1 TRBV4-1 few TGCGCCAGCCGGACGCACCACGCGGGACAGGAGCAAGAGACCCAGTACTTC CASRTHHAGQEQETQYF
TRBJ1-1 NA TRBV30 few TGTGCCTGGCGGAGGACGGGGAACACTGAAGCTTTCTTT CAWRRTGNTEAFF
TRBJ2-7 NA TRBV6-5 NA TGTGCCAGCAGTACGGGACACCCGAATTACGAGCAGTACTTC CASSTGHPNYEQYF
TRBJ2-5 TRBD2 TRBV5-1 NA TGCGCCAGCAGCGCACTAGCGGGGGGAATCCAAGAGACCCAGTACTTC CASSALAGGIQETQYF
TRBJ2-1 TRBD2 TRBV6-5 NA TGTGCCAGCAGTTACGGGACTAGCGGGGGTCTCAATGAGCAGTTCTTC CASSYGTSGGLNEQFF
TRBJ2-1 NA TRBV15 NA TGTGCCACCAGCAGGGGTTCAGGTCACAATGAGCAGTTCTTC CATSRGSGHNEQFF
TRBJ2-1 TRBD2 TRBV4-1 NA TGCGCCAGCAGCCCACCCCCAGGGACTAGCATAGATGAGCAGTTCTTC CASSPPPGTSIDEQFF
TRBJ2-2 NA TRBV29-1 once TGCAGCGTTGCCAGGGTAACCGGGGAGCTGTTTTTT CSVARVTGELFF
TRBJ2-7 TRBD2 TRBV4-2 NA TGTGCCAGCAGCCAAGTACTAGCGGGATTCTACGAGCAGTACTTC CASSQVLAGFYEQYF
TRBJ2-5 NA TRBV30 NA TGTGCCTGGACAGCCCCAAGTTCAGAGACCCAGTACTTC CAWTAPSSETQYF
TRBJ1-2 TRBD1 TRBV30 NA TGTGCCTCATTTGGGACAGGGCGAGATGGCTACACCTTC CASFGTGRDGYTF
TRBJ2-5 NA TRBV29-1 few TGCAGCGTTGAAGGTCATCAGGAGCTAGGGGTGCAAGAGACCCAGTACTTC CSVEGHQELGVQETQYF
TRBJ2-7 NA TRBV7-2 NA TGTGCCAGCAGGGCAGGGGCCTCCTACGAGCAGTACTTC CASRAGASYEQYF
TRBJ2-7 NA TRBV19 NA TGTGCCAGTAGTGTGGACTACGGTTGGTCTTACGAGCAGTACTTC CASSVDYGWSYEQYF
TRBJ2-5 NA TRBV6-5 NA TGTGCCAGCAGCCCGGGAGAGACCCAGTACTTC CASSPGETQYF
TRBJ1-1 NA TRBV4-1 NA TGCGCCAGCAGCCACGCCACAGGGAACACTGAAGCTTTCTTT CASSHATGNTEAFF
TRBJ1-1 TRBD1 TRBV30 NA TGTGCCTGGAGTGCGGGACAGGGCGCGGGTGAAGCTTTCTTT CAWSAGQGAGEAFF
TRBJ2-7 TRBD1 TRBV2 NA TGTGCCATCACCCGGGGACAGGGGGACCCTGGCTACGAGCAGTACTTC CAITRGQGDPGYEQYF
TRBJ2-1 TRBD2 TRBV30 NA TGTGCCTGGAGTCTAGTAGCGGGGTACAATGAGCAGTTCTTC CAWSLVAGYNEQFF
TRBJ2-5 TRBD2 TRBV11-2 NA TGTGCCAGCAGCGCCCTAGCGGGTTTGGAGACCCAGTACTTC CASSALAGLETQYF
TRBJ2-7 NA TRBV7-9 NA TGTGCCAGCAGCTTAGCGGGAGGTGGCGAGCAGTACTTC CASSLAGGGEQYF
TRBJ2-2 NA TRBV30 NA TGTGCCTGGAGTGGTGCAGGACCTCCCGGGGAGCTGTTTTTT CAWSGAGPPGELFF
TRBJ2-7 TRBD2 TRBV7-8 NA TGTGCCAGCAGCCCAGGGACTAGCGGGGCGCGGGAGCAGTACTTC CASSPGTSGAREQYF
TRBJ1-5 NA TRBV30 NA TGTGCCTGGAGTGTCGGTGTTGACAATCAGCCCCAGCATTTT CAWSVGVDNQPQHF
TRBJ2-7 TRBD1 TRBV5-1 NA TGCGCCAGCAGCTTCCGGGACAGAGACTACGAGCAGTACTTC CASSFRDRDYEQYF
TRBJ2-5 NA TRBV19 NA TGTGCCAGTAGTCTCGGCGGACAAGAGACCCAGTACTTC CASSLGGQETQYF
TRBJ1-2 TRBD1 TRBV30 NA TGTGCCTGGACAGGGACAGCCGGAGATGGCTACACCTTC CAWTGTAGDGYTF
TRBJ2-1 NA TRBV30 NA TGTGCCTGGAGTCCCTGGGGGGGGCACAATGAGCAGTTCTTC CAWSPWGGHNEQFF
TRBJ1-2 TRBD1 TRBV7-9 few TGTGCCAGCAGGCGTCTTAGATCGACAGGGCACCCTGGCTACACCTTC CASRRLRSTGHPGYTF
TRBJ2-7 NA TRBV29-1 few TGCAGCGTTGAGACAGATCCAACCTACGAGCAGTACTTC CSVETDPTYEQYF
TRBJ1-5 TRBD1 TRBV30 NA TGTGCCTGGAGTGTTGCAGGGGGTCAGCCCCAGCATTTT CAWSVAGGQPQHF
TRBJ2-7 NA TRBV29-1 NA TGCAGCGCCCTTGGGGGCTCCTACGAGCAGTACTTC CSALGGSYEQYF
TRBJ2-3 NA TRBV2 NA TGTGCCAGCAGTGAACTGTGGCGGGGGCCTAGCACAGATACGCAGTATTTT CASSELWRGPSTDTQYF
TRBJ2-3 TRBD2 TRBV9 NA TGTGCCAGCAATCGGTTGGGACTAGCAGATACGCAGTATTTT CASNRLGLADTQYF
TRBJ2-5 TRBD2 TRBV2 NA TGTGCCAGCCCCCCGGGGAGGGGAGTAGAAGAGACCCAGTACTTC CASPPGRGVEETQYF
TRBJ2-5 NA TRBV29-1 NA TGCAGCACGCAAGACAGGCGGGGGACCCAGTACTTC CSTQDRRGTQYF
TRBJ2-7 TRBD2 TRBV6-5 NA TGTGCCAGCAGTCCCGAGCGGGGTAGCTCCTACGAGCAGTACTTC CASSPERGSSYEQYF
TRBJ2-3 NA TRBV11-1 NA TGTGCCAGCAGCCTGGGACAACTCACAGATACGCAGTATTTT CASSLGQLTDTQYF